The 18 T cell receptor beta chains below all came from one sample that was sequenced in a study of CD8+CD57+ T cells in acquired aplastic anemia. Both TCR beta VDJ combination and CDR3 sequence profiling were carried out. Genomic DNA was the template for this profiling. MiXCR, applied by TCRdb to the reads, yields one record per CDR3 protein. The sample carries about 220,000 distinct CDR3 sequences, around half recorded once. The sequenced patients had an expansion of CD8+CD57+ cells seen by flow cytometry. Material for sequencing was sorted CD4+, CD8+, or CD8+CD57+ T cells (not recorded which) from PBMCs. These receptors came from a human donor with aplastic anemia.

The chain combines TRBV7-6 with TRBJ2-7, with 9 bases fitting TRBD1. The CDR3 sequence is 14 residues long. Germline CDR1 SGHVS, CDR2 FNYEAQ. V trimming: 6 bases; J trimming: 5 bases; junction bases outside the gene matches: 8. The CDR3 sequence is CASSSTGTGNEQYF. The DNA for the CDR3 is TGTGCCAGCAGTTCAACCGGGACAGGGAACGAGCAGTACTTC.

The chain is built from TRBV12-3 or TRBV12-4 and TRBJ2-1; D is perhaps TRBD1 or TRBD2 (5 bases each). The CDR3 is 16 residues long. The germline V and J ends were trimmed by 2 bases and 5 bases, with 16 bases remaining between them. The CDR3 protein is CASSLTRPGTHNEQFF. CDR3 bases: TGTGCCAGCAGTTTAACCCGACCCGGGACCCACAATGAGCAGTTCTTC.

This chain joins TRBV27 and TRBJ1-2; D is uncertain. The germline V gene encodes CDR1 MNHEY and CDR2 SMNVEV (reference sequence). Trimming took off 0 bases at V and 2 bases at J, with 4 bases between the two ends. The CDR3 spans 13 residues. The CDR3: CASSLSENYGYTF. The CDR3 region has the DNA TGTGCCAGCAGTTTATCCGAGAACTATGGCTACACCTTC.

This clonotype was counted at least ten times. The J gene is TRBJ2-1, the V gene TRBV10-2; TRBD2 aligns across 8 bases. With 6 bases clipped from V and 0 bases from J, the junction kept 7 bases outside the gene matches. CDR3 length: 16 residues. Per the germline V gene, CDR1 is WSHSY and CDR2 is SAAADI. For the CDR3, the DNA is TGCGCCAGCAGCACACTAGCGGATAGCTCCTACAATGAGCAGTTCTTC. Its protein product is CASSTLADSSYNEQFF.

This clonotype occurred many times. CDR3 bases: TGTGCCAGCAGCGTAGTAGGAGACCCCTACAATGAGCAGTTCTTC. Its translation is CASSVVGDPYNEQFF. J is TRBJ2-1 and V is TRBV9, with unresolved D. Germline CDR1 SGDLS, CDR2 YYNGEE. Trimming removed 0 bases from V and 2 bases from J, with 9 bases in between. This CDR3 has 15 residues.

In this sample, this clonotype turned up a few times. The genes are TRBV27 and TRBJ1-6; 10 bases line up with TRBD1. This CDR3 spans 18 amino acids. The junction had 10 bases not matched to a gene; V was cut back by 3 bases and J by 5 bases. Germline-derived CDR1 and CDR2 are MNHEY and SMNVEV (reference sequence). The DNA of the CDR3 is TGTGCCAGCAGTTTCCTCCCGACAGGGGGCGGCCATAATTCACCCCTCCACTTT. It is translated as CASSFLPTGGGHNSPLHF.

This clonotype was recorded once. The DNA for the CDR3 is TGCAGTGCTAGGGGACTAGCGGAGAACAACTATGGCTACACCTTC. Translating gives CSARGLAENNYGYTF. This chain links TRBV20-1 with TRBJ1-2; the D gene is possibly TRBD1 (5 bases). The length of the CDR3 is 15 residues. CDR1 and CDR2 from the germline V gene are DFQATT and SNEGSKA (reference sequence). The V and J ends lost 3 bases and 2 bases respectively, with 16 bases between them.

This clonotype was counted at least ten times. The chain has TRBV7-9 and TRBJ1-3, with D unresolved. The CDR3 runs to 16 residues. Germline CDR1 reads SEHNR; CDR2 reads FQNEAQ (reference sequence). Trimming took 3 bases from V and 0 from J, leaving 12 bases between them. The CDR3 nucleotides are TGTGCCAGCAGCTTTTCAACGGCCGACTCTGGAAACACCATATATTTT. This sequence encodes CASSFSTADSGNTIYF. The full variable domain, with the rest looked up from reference TRBV7-9 and TRBJ1-3, is DTGVSQNPRHKITKRGQNVTFRCDPISEHNRLYWYRQTLGQGPEFLTYFQNEAQLEKSRLLSDRFSAERPKGSFSTLEIQRTEQGDSAMYLCASSFSTADSGNTIYFGEGSWLTVV.

The rearrangement joins TRBV6-1 to TRBJ1-1; the D gene is possibly TRBD1 (5 bases). Germline V CDR1 and CDR2: MNHNS, SASEGT. The CDR3 is made up of 14 amino acids. Trimming cost V 2 bases and J 7 bases, with 14 bases left between them. The CDR3 DNA reads TGTGCCAGCAGTGAAACACAGGCAACTAATGAAGCTTTCTTT. Its translation is CASSETQATNEAFF.

This clonotype was observed a handful of times. A much larger clone is a single base away; this may be a read error. This sequence joins TRBV9 and TRBJ2-3, with D maybe TRBD1 (6 bases). Per the germline V gene, CDR1 is SGDLS and CDR2 is YYNGEE. CDR3 length equals 14 residues. CDR3 region: CAGSVGGVSDTQYF. The CDR3 coding sequence is TGTGCCGGCAGCGTAGGGGGAGTCTCAGATACGCAGTATTTT.

This clonotype appeared many times. This chain joins TRBV7-9 and TRBJ2-1; D gene unclear. Germline assignment: CDR1 SEHNR and CDR2 FQNEAQ (reference sequence). The CDR3 totals 14 residues. V lost 5 bases, J lost 3 bases, and 11 bases lay in between. For the CDR3, the DNA is TGTGCCAGCAGCCGAGACGGTCTCTACAATGAGCAGTTCTTC. It yields the protein CASSRDGLYNEQFF.

In this sample, this clonotype turned up many times. V and J are TRBV12-3 or TRBV12-4 and TRBJ1-5; the D gene is possibly TRBD1 (5 bases). V was shortened by 6 bases and J by 5 bases, with 14 bases between the two germline ends. The CDR3 runs 14 residues. The CDR3, as DNA: TGTGCCAGCAGCCCCAGTGGGGGAGATCAGCCCCAGCATTTT. This encodes CASSPSGGDQPQHF.

This clonotype was observed at least ten times. V and J are TRBV15 and TRBJ2-7; D unresolved. Trimming pared 5 bases from V and 3 bases from J, leaving 8 bases between. Per the germline V gene, CDR1 is LNHNV and CDR2 is YYDKDF (reference sequence). The CDR3 runs to 12 residues. CDR3 coding DNA: TGTGCCACCAGCCAAGGAAACTACGAGCAGTACTTC. Translation gives CATSQGNYEQYF.

The table lists this clonotype with many counts. This sequence joins TRBV3-1 and TRBJ1-1, with D perhaps matching TRBD1 (6 bases). V shed 0 bases and J shed 0 bases, with 11 bases lying between them. This CDR3 is 16 amino acids long. Per germline, CDR1 LGHDT and CDR2 YNNKEL (reference sequence). CDR3 protein: CASSQDRTAMNTEAFF. In DNA form, the CDR3 reads TGTGCCAGCAGCCAAGATCGGACAGCCATGAACACTGAAGCTTTCTTT.

There are many counts of this clonotype. V and J are TRBV13 and TRBJ2-2, with D possibly matching TRBD2 (5 bases). Germline CDR1 and CDR2: PRHDT and FYEKMQ (reference sequence). The CDR3 sequence is 18 residues long. Trimming removed 3 bases at V and 0 bases at J, with 17 bases between. The CDR3 sequence: CASSFTSSTQPNTGELFF. The CDR3 DNA reads as TGTGCCAGCAGCTTTACGTCTAGCACCCAACCGAACACCGGGGAGCTGTTTTTT.

This clonotype was counted between two and nine times. The CDR3 reads CATSRDKGYTEAFF. As DNA, the CDR3 is TGTGCCACCAGCAGAGATAAAGGGTACACTGAAGCTTTCTTT. The chain recombines TRBV15 with TRBJ1-1, with D uncertain. The CDR3 totals 14 residues. From germline, CDR1 is LNHNV and CDR2 YYDKDF (reference sequence). Deletions cut 0 bases from V and 3 bases from J, with 8 bases between.

This clonotype was seen many times. The chain has TRBV4-1 and TRBJ1-1; D unresolved. Trimming removed 1 base from V and 0 bases from J, with 9 bases in between. Germline assignment: CDR1 MGHRA and CDR2 YSYEKL. The CDR3 consists of 15 residues. Here the CDR3 DNA reads TGCGCCAGCAGCCAAGTGGTGTCCCTGAACACTGAAGCTTTCTTT. Protein product: CASSQVVSLNTEAFF.

This sequence joins TRBV5-1 and TRBJ2-1; D could derive from TRBD1 or TRBD2 (5 bases each). The CDR3 runs 16 residues. Germline V lookup: CDR1 SGHRS, CDR2 YFSETQ. The ends were cut back, 0 bases at V and 6 bases at J, with 16 bases in the middle. As DNA, the CDR3 is TGCGCCAGCAGCTTGGCCGGACTGGGGCTGGGCAATGAGCAGTTCTTC. Amino acids: CASSLAGLGLGNEQFF.